These T cell receptor beta chains were read from a single sample in a study of post-analysis software for immune sequencing data. One entry per CDR3 protein results from TCRdb running MiXCR on the PCR reads. The data show more than 450,000 distinct CDR3 sequences, with about 40% seen just once and more than 1.5% held by the top ten. The sample comprised blood. The receptors shown here come from a girl aged 10-17 years with multiple sclerosis. CDR3s include the opening cysteine and the closing phenylalanine or tryptophan. A D gene is named only where the DNA matches it firmly. Where a row states a size, it is once, few, many or the class of an expanded clone; other rows omit it.

clone_size j_call v_call d_call cdr3_nt cdr3_aa
- TRBJ1-5 TRBV6-1 TRBD1 TGTGCCAGCAGTACCCGGGACAGTGAAACGTATAGCAATCAGCCCCAGCATTTT CASSTRDSETYSNQPQHF
- TRBJ1-2 TRBV29-1 - TGCAGCGTCCCCTTGGTCAACGGCTACACCTTC CSVPLVNGYTF
- TRBJ2-5 TRBV5-1 - TGCGCCAGCAGCTTGAGGGCGACCCAGTACTTC CASSLRATQYF
- TRBJ1-2 TRBV11-2 - TGTGCCAGCAGCTTAGAACCAGGGGTGTATTATGGCTACACCTTC CASSLEPGVYYGYTF
- TRBJ2-1 TRBV29-1 - TGCAGCGTTGGCCGGGGACGATACAATGAGCAGTTCTTC CSVGRGRYNEQFF
- TRBJ2-1 TRBV10-3 TRBD2 TGTGCCATCAGTGAGCCTAGCGGGGGATCCTACAATGAGCAGTTCTTC CAISEPSGGSYNEQFF
- TRBJ2-1 TRBV6-6 - TGTGCCAGCACCCTCAAGAACAATGAGCAGTTCTTC CASTLKNNEQFF
- TRBJ2-5 TRBV12-3/TRBV12-4 - TGTGCCAGCAGTTTTGTTACAGTAGAGGCCCAGTACTTC CASSFVTVEAQYF
- TRBJ2-3 TRBV12-3/TRBV12-4 - TGTGCCAGTTCTAGACACACAGTCGATACGCAGTATTTT CASSRHTVDTQYF
- TRBJ1-2 TRBV2 TRBD1 TGTGCCAGCAGTGTTGACAGGGGGCCTCCCCCTAACTATGGCTACACCTTC CASSVDRGPPPNYGYTF
- TRBJ2-3 TRBV3-1 TRBD2 TGTGCCAGCAGCCAAGCGGCTAGCGGGGGTGCAGATACGCAGTATTTT CASSQAASGGADTQYF
few TRBJ2-7 TRBV12-3/TRBV12-4 TRBD1 TGTGCCAGCAGTTTAGTTGCCCGACAGGGGGGCTACGAGCAGTACTTC CASSLVARQGGYEQYF
- TRBJ1-2 TRBV6-6 TRBD1 TGTGCCAGCAGTTCATCACAGGGGGGAATGTCTGGCTACACCTTC CASSSSQGGMSGYTF
- TRBJ1-4 TRBV20-1 - TGCAGTGCTAGCCCCAGAGGAGGACCCCTCGAAAAACTGTTTTTT CSASPRGGPLEKLFF
few TRBJ2-1 TRBV5-1 - TGCGCCAGCAAGATAGTTACCTACAATGAGCAGTTCTTC CASKIVTYNEQFF
- TRBJ2-3 TRBV24-1 - TGTGCCACCAGTGATTTGTCGTCGACAGATACGCAGTATTTT CATSDLSSTDTQYF
- TRBJ2-7 TRBV20-1 - TGCAGTGCTAGAGTAGGCGGGACTGGGCTCGAGCAGTACTTC CSARVGGTGLEQYF
- TRBJ2-5 TRBV7-3 TRBD1 TGTGCCAGCAGCTTTACAGGGGCTGGGGAGACCCAGTACTTC CASSFTGAGETQYF
- TRBJ2-3 TRBV9 - TGTGCCAGCAGCGTGTACGGTGATACGCAGTATTTT CASSVYGDTQYF
- TRBJ1-4 TRBV29-1 - TGCAGCGCGAGGAGGGGGTCTGGAGAAAAACTGTTTTTT CSARRGSGEKLFF
few TRBJ2-5 TRBV11-1 - TGTGCCAGCAGCTTAGGGACTAAAGAGACCCAGTACTTC CASSLGTKETQYF
few TRBJ1-2 TRBV6-4 - TGTGCCAGCAGTGACCATACAGGGTATGGCTACACCTTC CASSDHTGYGYTF
- TRBJ2-7 TRBV24-1 - TGTGCCACCAGTGATTCCGGAGTAACCTACGAGCAGTACTTC CATSDSGVTYEQYF
- TRBJ2-1 TRBV20-1 TRBD2 TGCAGTGCTGGGACTAGCGGGAGAAGGAATGAGCAGTTCTTC CSAGTSGRRNEQFF
- TRBJ2-7 TRBV20-1 - TGCAGTGCTAGAACCTTTGAGGACCGGACCTCCTACGAGCAGTACTTC CSARTFEDRTSYEQYF
- TRBJ2-5 TRBV9 TRBD2 TGTGCCAGCTCACGGGGGGACCTACAAGAGACCCAGTACTTC CASSRGDLQETQYF
- TRBJ2-5 TRBV6-2/TRBV6-3 - TGTGCCAGCAGTTACGTAGACGGCCCGGAGACCCAGTACTTC CASSYVDGPETQYF
- TRBJ2-1 TRBV20-1 TRBD2 TGCAGTGCCAGAGCGGGGGCAAACTCCTACAATGAGCAGTTCTTC CSARAGANSYNEQFF
- TRBJ2-7 TRBV7-2 TRBD1 TGTGCCAGCAGCTTGTCGACAGGGACAGGCGAGCAGTACTTC CASSLSTGTGEQYF
once TRBJ1-2 TRBV5-1 TRBD1 TGCGCCAGCAGCACGACAGGGGGGGACTATGGCTACACCTTC CASSTTGGDYGYTF
- TRBJ2-6 TRBV9 TRBD1 TGTGCCAGCAGCGGGACAGGCTGGAGCTCTGGGGCCAACGTCCTGACTTTC CASSGTGWSSGANVLTF
- TRBJ2-1 TRBV29-1 - TGCAGCGTTGGAGGGGTCAATGAGCAGTTCTTC CSVGGVNEQFF
- TRBJ1-1 TRBV5-1 - TGCGCCAGCAGCATCGCGGGACGGAGAGAGAACACTGAAGCTTTCTTT CASSIAGRRENTEAFF
- TRBJ1-2 TRBV5-1 TRBD1 TGCGCCAGCAGCCCTCGCCGGGACAGGGGTTCTCGTGGCTACACCTTC CASSPRRDRGSRGYTF
few TRBJ2-7 TRBV20-1 TRBD1 TGCAGCGGCCCGGACAGGCCACATTCCTACGAGCAGTACTTC CSGPDRPHSYEQYF
few TRBJ1-2 TRBV7-9 - TGTGCCAGCAGCTCGGGCCGTGAGGGAGTGGGGGGCTACACCTTC CASSSGREGVGGYTF
- TRBJ1-5 TRBV12-3/TRBV12-4 TRBD1 TGTGCCAGCAGTCCCACAGGGGCGTACAGGCCCCAGCATTTT CASSPTGAYRPQHF